The 13 T cell receptor beta chains in this list originate from one sample, sequenced in a study of blood T cell repertoires in COVID-19. The data were produced by immunoSEQ multiplex PCR, yet TCRdb's version contains in-frame clones alone and is incomplete. This table holds over 11,000 clones, 87% found once. Sequencing used peripheral blood. The receptors derive from a human donor in a cohort sampled during active COVID-19.

The gene calls are TRBV7-3 and TRBJ2-1; D ambiguous. This CDR3 has 12 amino acids. The germline V and J ends were trimmed by 4 bases and 8 bases, with 9 bases remaining between them. CDR1 is SGHTA and CDR2 is FQGTGA in the germline V gene. CDR3 bases: TGTGCCAGCAGCTCCGTCCAGGATGAGCAGTTCTTC. Residues: CASSSVQDEQFF. The complete variable domain, with remaining parts taken from reference TRBV7-3 and TRBJ2-1, reads GAGVSQTPSNKVTEKGKYVELRCDPISGHTALYWYRQSLGQGPEFLIYFQGTGAADDSGLPNDRFFAVRPEGSVSTLKIQRTERGDSAVYLCASSSVQDEQFFGPGTRLTVL.

V gene TRBV6-2 or TRBV6-3 combines with J gene TRBJ2-3, with 16 nucleotides matching TRBD2. Germline V gene sequence: CDR1 MNHEY, CDR2 SVGEGT. The V and J ends lost 4 bases and 10 bases, in that order; junction bases with no gene match: 11. This CDR3 spans 17 amino acids. DNA of the CDR3: TGTGCCAGCAGTTTTGGGACTAGCGGGAGGGCCACCCGTCCGCAGTATTTT. Amino acid sequence: CASSFGTSGRATRPQYF.

CDR3 in amino acids: CASSRRQGPLQETQYF. In DNA, the CDR3 is TGTGCCAGCAGCCGCCGACAGGGACCCCTACAAGAGACCCAGTACTTC. The V gene is TRBV3-1 (or the pseudogene TRBV3-2), the J gene TRBJ2-5; 7 bases map to TRBD1. Germline values: CDR1 LGHDT, CDR2 YNNKEL (reference sequence). J lost 2 bases, V lost 4 bases, and 10 bases had no gene match. The CDR3 is 16 residues long.

This chain joins TRBV28 and TRBJ1-2; TRBD1 matches 8 bases. Germline CDR1 MDHEN, CDR2 SYDVKM. This CDR3 contains 14 residues. V gave up 6 bases and J gave up 3 bases; unmatched junction bases: 6. CDR3 coding DNA: TGTGCCAGCAGAGTAGACAGGGGAGACTATGGCTACACCTTC. Translation gives CASRVDRGDYGYTF.

The V call is TRBV20-1, the J call TRBJ2-7, with 9 bases aligning to TRBD1. Germline V gives CDR1 DFQATT, CDR2 SNEGSKA (reference sequence). J was trimmed by 11 bases and V by 2 bases; bases with no gene match: 1. CDR3 length: 10 amino acids. CDR3 bases: TGCAGTGCTAGAAGGGACAGGGAGTACTTC. This encodes CSARRDREYF.

This sequence joins TRBV19 and TRBJ2-7; 7 nucleotides match TRBD1. The V gene end was trimmed by 3 bases and the J gene end by 2 bases; junction bases not matched to a gene: 1. Germline CDR1 is LNHDA and CDR2 is SQIVND (reference sequence). This CDR3 has 13 amino acids. CDR3 sequence (DNA): TGTGCCAGTAGTATCACAGGGGCCTACGAGCAGTACTTC. Protein product: CASSITGAYEQYF.

The chain uses TRBV4-1 and TRBJ1-6, with D possibly TRBD1 on 5 matching bases. CDR3 length: 17 amino acids. The V and J ends lost 0 bases and 10 bases respectively, with 19 bases between them. Germline values: CDR1 MGHRA, CDR2 YSYEKL. CDR3 loop: CASSQDGQGPGISPLHF. CDR3 sequence (DNA): TGCGCCAGCAGCCAAGACGGGCAGGGTCCAGGGATCTCACCCCTCCACTTT.

The sample holds one count of this clone. The rearrangement links TRBV28 to TRBJ1-4, with D possibly TRBD1 on 6 matching bases. The V gene lost 6 bases and the J gene lost 5 bases, with 16 bases spanning the gap. CDR3 length equals 15 residues. Germline V CDR1 and CDR2: MDHEN, SYDVKM. The CDR3 DNA sequence: TGTGCCAGCAGCTCCGAGGGGGGGGCCAATGAAAAACTGTTTTTT. Protein: CASSSEGGANEKLFF.

The chain couples TRBV5-6 to TRBJ1-2, with TRBD1 as a possible D gene (6 bases). This CDR3 has 15 residues. The germline CDR1 and CDR2 sequences are SGHDT and YYEEEE. Trimming took off 1 base at V and 2 bases at J, with 12 bases between the two ends. In nucleotides, the CDR3 is TGTGCCAGCAGCTTGATGGGGGCGGCGAACTATGGCTACACCTTC. It translates to CASSLMGAANYGYTF.

The V gene is TRBV7-2, the J gene TRBJ2-7, with TRBD2 matching 8 bases. In germline, CDR1 is SGHTA, CDR2 FQGNSA. This CDR3 comprises 14 residues. V was pared by 2 bases and J by 3 bases, with 3 bases of the junction left unmatched. The CDR3: CASSLKAGVYEQYF. The CDR3, as DNA: TGTGCCAGCAGCTTAAAAGCGGGAGTCTACGAGCAGTACTTC.

This clone occurred once. The chain uses TRBV2 and TRBJ1-1, with 8 bases lining up with TRBD1. The CDR3 is 15 amino acids. Germline-derived CDR1 and CDR2 are SNHLY and FYNNEI. J gave up 1 base and V 4 bases, and 5 bases lay outside the gene matches. CDR3 region: CASSAQGAGNTEAFF. CDR3 DNA: TGTGCCAGCAGTGCTCAGGGGGCCGGGAACACTGAAGCTTTCTTT.

This chain uses TRBV18 with TRBJ1-1, with TRBD1 matching over 9 bases. J gave up 1 base and V 1 base, and 4 bases lay outside the gene matches. Germline assignment: CDR1 KGHSH and CDR2 LQKENI. CDR3 length: 16 residues. The CDR3 here is CASSPLPGQGNTEAFF. The CDR3 nucleotides are TGTGCCAGCTCACCACTTCCGGGACAGGGGAACACTGAAGCTTTCTTT.

V gene TRBV6-5 combines with J gene TRBJ2-1; tentative D call: TRBD2 (5 bases). V lost 5 bases and J 10 bases, leaving 12 bases between the germline ends. The length of the CDR3 is 12 residues. Germline V gene lookup returns CDR1 MNHEY and CDR2 SVGAGI. In nucleotides, the CDR3 is TGTGCCAGCAGTCGGCCCGGCGGGGAGCAGTTCTTC. Translating gives CASSRPGGEQFF.